This entry concerns a single T cell receptor beta chain. Its antigen is as yet unknown. The sample comes from a study of T cell responses to AZD1222 COVID-19 vaccine. Broader study findings: Reports say nearly half of spike-specific TCRs go after unmutated variant regions. Spike-specific TCR depth and breadth grew after two AZD1222 doses. Seropositive at baseline were only a handful of AZD1222 recipients.

Here immunoSEQ multiplex PCR was the method, and the copy in TCRdb shows in-frame clones only, minus some. The sample has about 110,000 clones; roughly 84% are singletons. V was shortened by 7 bases and J by 5 bases, with 14 bases between the two germline ends. The germline gives CDR1 WSHSY, CDR2 SAAADI. The CDR3 is 14 residues long. The TCR was taken from an adult in good health. The source material was peripheral blood, sampled on day 0 of AZD1222 vaccination. The chain uses TRBV10-2 and TRBJ1-4; possibly TRBD1 for D (6 bases). CDR3 protein: CASTPGQLNEKLFF. The CDR3, as DNA: TGCGCCAGCACACCCGGACAGTTAAATGAAAAACTGTTTTTT.